A single sample gave rise to the 7 T cell receptor beta chains below, sequenced in a study of blood T cell repertoires in COVID-19. TCRdb's table, derived via immunoSEQ multiplex PCR, lists solely in-frame clones and lacks some. The repertoire holds 300,000 to 400,000 clones, with more than 85% as singletons. Sequencing was done on a sample of peripheral blood. The receptor set was obtained from a human donor in a cohort sampled during active COVID-19.

This clone was observed a handful of times. This rearrangement joins TRBV7-9 to TRBJ2-1; the D gene is possibly TRBD1 (5 bases). Germline V CDR1 and CDR2: SEHNR, FQNEAQ (reference sequence). The CDR3 runs to 13 residues. The ends were cut back, 5 bases at V and 8 bases at J, with 13 bases in the middle. This CDR3 is CASSRGVADEQFF. CDR3 DNA sequence: TGTGCCAGCAGCAGGGGCGTCGCGGATGAGCAGTTCTTC.

V gene TRBV7-8 combines with J gene TRBJ2-1; TRBD2 agrees at 11 bases. Germline V gene sequence: CDR1 SGHVS, CDR2 FQNEAQ. The CDR3 sequence is 15 residues long. Trimming at V came to 5 bases and at J to 2 bases, leaving 2 bases not matched to a gene. In nucleotides, the CDR3 is TGTGCCAGCAGCAGTAGCGGGGGGGCCTACAATGAGCAGTTCTTC. It translates to CASSSSGGAYNEQFF.

This clone was recorded only once. The V call is TRBV24-1, the J call TRBJ2-3, with TRBD2 matching over 7 bases. CDR3 length: 17 residues. Germline V lookup: CDR1 KGHDR, CDR2 SFDVKD. Germline trimming cut 2 bases from V and 5 bases from J; bases unmatched to any gene: 12. The CDR3 nucleotides are TGTGCCACCAGTGATTCCCCTCCGGGAGGAGCGGGAGATACGCAGTATTTT. It specifies CATSDSPPGGAGDTQYF.

The J gene is TRBJ1-1, the V gene TRBV5-4; D is uncertain. Deletions cut 0 bases from V and 5 bases from J, with 8 bases between. The germline V gene has CDR1 SGHNT and CDR2 YYREEE (reference sequence). The CDR3 extends over 13 amino acids. Here the CDR3 DNA reads TGTGCCAGCAGCTTGGCCGAGGGAACTGAAGCTTTCTTT. Encoded protein: CASSLAEGTEAFF.

The gene calls are TRBV10-1 and TRBJ2-1, with D maybe TRBD2 (6 bases). CDR1 is WNHNN, CDR2 SYGVQD, per germline (reference sequence). The V end was cut by 5 bases, the J end by 4 bases, with 18 bases between. This CDR3 region has 16 residues. The chain's CDR3 is CASSPAWEDGYNEQFF. DNA for the CDR3: TGCGCCAGCAGTCCAGCCTGGGAGGATGGTTACAATGAGCAGTTCTTC.

The V and J genes are TRBV6-6 and TRBJ2-3, with 10 bases lining up with TRBD2. J was trimmed by 4 bases and V by 2 bases; bases with no gene match: 6. The CDR3 runs to 16 residues. Germline V gives CDR1 MNHNY, CDR2 SVGAGI (reference sequence). The CDR3 protein is CASSYPAGGSPDTQYF. The CDR3 nucleotides read TGTGCCAGCAGTTACCCAGCGGGGGGGTCTCCAGATACGCAGTATTTT.

The chain uses TRBV30 and TRBJ1-6; D gene unclear. The CDR3 loop spans 17 amino acids. Trimming removed 2 bases from V and 0 bases from J, with 14 bases in between. CDR1 and CDR2 (germline): GTSNPN, SVGIG (reference sequence). CDR3 DNA sequence: TGTGCCTGGAGTTTAGCCGGAAGGAGCTCCTATAATTCACCCCTCCACTTT. Amino acids: CAWSLAGRSSYNSPLHF.